These T cell receptor beta chains were read from a single sample in a study of OX40 agonist ivuxolimab in advanced cancers. Measured with immunoSEQ multiplex PCR; TCRdb has only the in-frame clones, and not every one. The repertoire consists of some 17,000 clones, with around nine tenths occurring once and the leading ten covering approximately 65%. This specimen was CD4+ or CD8+ T cells sorted from blood, taken in a trial of the OX40 agonist ivuxolimab. The origin of the receptors is an adult with an advanced solid tumor such as melanoma, head and neck, liver or kidney cancer. Each CDR3 is given with its conserved first and last residue. Fields, in order: CDR3 DNA, CDR3 protein, V gene, clone size, D gene, J gene. A D gene is named only where the DNA matches it firmly. Where a row states a size, it is once, few, many or the class of an expanded clone; other rows omit it.

cdr3_nt: TGCGCCAGCAGCCAGGGTACAGGGAGCAGCAATCAGCCCCAGCATTTT
cdr3_aa: CASSQGTGSSNQPQHF
v_call: TRBV4-3
clone_size: .
d_call: .
j_call: TRBJ1-5

cdr3_nt: TGTGCCAGCAGCCCGGGACTAGGTGAATTCTCGGCCTACGAGCAGTACTTC
cdr3_aa: CASSPGLGEFSAYEQYF
v_call: TRBV5-6
clone_size: .
d_call: TRBD2
j_call: TRBJ2-7

cdr3_nt: TGTGCCAGCAGTTTCCTGACTAAGATGAACACTGAAGCTTTCTTT
cdr3_aa: CASSFLTKMNTEAFF
v_call: TRBV27
clone_size: .
d_call: .
j_call: TRBJ1-1

cdr3_nt: TGTGCCAGCAGCCTGACAGGGCCTTTCTACGAGCAGTACTTC
cdr3_aa: CASSLTGPFYEQYF
v_call: TRBV11-3
clone_size: .
d_call: TRBD1
j_call: TRBJ2-7

cdr3_nt: TGCGCCAGCAGTCACTCGGGACAGGGCGAAACCGGGGAGCTGTTTTTT
cdr3_aa: CASSHSGQGETGELFF
v_call: TRBV10-1
clone_size: .
d_call: TRBD1
j_call: TRBJ2-2

cdr3_nt: TGTGCCAGCAGCCTGACAGGGGGCACTGAAGCTTTCTTT
cdr3_aa: CASSLTGGTEAFF
v_call: TRBV5-6
clone_size: .
d_call: TRBD1
j_call: TRBJ1-1

cdr3_nt: TGTGCCAGCAGTGACTCGGAAGGTGTGGAATCTGGGGGGGACACTGAAGCTTTCTTT
cdr3_aa: CASSDSEGVESGGDTEAFF
v_call: TRBV6-4
clone_size: few
d_call: .
j_call: TRBJ1-1

cdr3_nt: TGCGCCAGCAGCCAAGATCTGAGCTACGAGCAGTACTTC
cdr3_aa: CASSQDLSYEQYF
v_call: TRBV4-3
clone_size: .
d_call: .
j_call: TRBJ2-7

cdr3_nt: TGTGCCAGTAGTATAGGGGGCGGAGGCTCCTACGAGCAGTACTTC
cdr3_aa: CASSIGGGGSYEQYF
v_call: TRBV19
clone_size: .
d_call: .
j_call: TRBJ2-7

cdr3_nt: TGTGCCAGCAGCTTAGACCGGGAGACCCAGTACTTC
cdr3_aa: CASSLDRETQYF
v_call: TRBV7-2
clone_size: .
d_call: .
j_call: TRBJ2-5

cdr3_nt: TGTGCCACCAAGGACAGGGCGATTAACACCGGGGAGCTGTTTTTT
cdr3_aa: CATKDRAINTGELFF
v_call: TRBV2
clone_size: .
d_call: TRBD1
j_call: TRBJ2-2

cdr3_nt: TGTGCCAGCAGCCAAGACTACACCGGGGAGCTGTTTTTT
cdr3_aa: CASSQDYTGELFF
v_call: TRBV14
clone_size: .
d_call: .
j_call: TRBJ2-2

cdr3_nt: TGTGCCAGCAGTTACTCCGGGGGTAACACTGAAGCTTTCTTT
cdr3_aa: CASSYSGGNTEAFF
v_call: TRBV6-6
clone_size: .
d_call: .
j_call: TRBJ1-1

cdr3_nt: TGTGCCAGCAGCTTGTCCGGGACATATTCCTACGAGCAGTACTTC
cdr3_aa: CASSLSGTYSYEQYF
v_call: TRBV7-2
clone_size: .
d_call: .
j_call: TRBJ2-7

cdr3_nt: TGTGCCTGGAGTGTCGCCCCCCTCTACGAGCAGTACTTC
cdr3_aa: CAWSVAPLYEQYF
v_call: TRBV30
clone_size: .
d_call: .
j_call: TRBJ2-7

cdr3_nt: TGTGCCAGCAGCTTAATGGATGAGCAGTTCTTC
cdr3_aa: CASSLMDEQFF
v_call: TRBV11-3
clone_size: few
d_call: .
j_call: TRBJ2-1

cdr3_nt: TGTGCCAGCAGCTTCGGGAACACCGGGGAGCTGTTTTTT
cdr3_aa: CASSFGNTGELFF
v_call: TRBV5-6
clone_size: once
d_call: .
j_call: TRBJ2-2

cdr3_nt: TGCGCCAGCACGCCCCGCCCGGGAGAGGACTACAATGAGCAGTTCTTC
cdr3_aa: CASTPRPGEDYNEQFF
v_call: TRBV5-1
clone_size: .
d_call: .
j_call: TRBJ2-1

cdr3_nt: TGTGCCAGCAGTTACTCAATACCGGGGGGGACTGAAGCTTTCTTT
cdr3_aa: CASSYSIPGGTEAFF
v_call: TRBV6-5
clone_size: .
d_call: .
j_call: TRBJ1-1

cdr3_nt: TGTGCCAGCAGTTACTCGAACATTGAGGGGAATGAAAAACTGTTTTTT
cdr3_aa: CASSYSNIEGNEKLFF
v_call: TRBV6-5
clone_size: .
d_call: .
j_call: TRBJ1-4

cdr3_nt: TGTGCCAGCAATGGTGGAAGGGACGGTGATGGCTACACCTTC
cdr3_aa: CASNGGRDGDGYTF
v_call: TRBV6-6
clone_size: .
d_call: .
j_call: TRBJ1-2

cdr3_nt: TGCGCCAGCAGCCAAGATGGGGCCTACGAGCAGTACTTC
cdr3_aa: CASSQDGAYEQYF
v_call: TRBV4-3
clone_size: .
d_call: .
j_call: TRBJ2-7

cdr3_nt: TGTGCCAGCAGCTCGGGACAGGGTTTATCACCCCTCCACTTT
cdr3_aa: CASSSGQGLSPLHF
v_call: TRBV5-6
clone_size: .
d_call: TRBD1
j_call: TRBJ1-6

cdr3_nt: TGTGCCAGCAGGCCAGTCGCGGGAGGGGTAGCCAAAAACATTCAGTACTTC
cdr3_aa: CASRPVAGGVAKNIQYF
v_call: TRBV28
clone_size: .
d_call: TRBD2
j_call: TRBJ2-4

cdr3_nt: TGTGCCAGCAGTTCTTACCTTACCCAGTACTTC
cdr3_aa: CASSSYLTQYF
v_call: TRBV7-9
clone_size: .
d_call: .
j_call: TRBJ2-5

cdr3_nt: TGTGCCATCAGTGGGGGACACCAGGAAAACACCGGGGAGCTGTTTTTT
cdr3_aa: CAISGGHQENTGELFF
v_call: TRBV10-3
clone_size: .
d_call: .
j_call: TRBJ2-2

cdr3_nt: TGTGCCAGCAGCTTAGTTTTAGGAGGGGAGACCCAGTACTTC
cdr3_aa: CASSLVLGGETQYF
v_call: TRBV7-9
clone_size: .
d_call: .
j_call: TRBJ2-5

cdr3_nt: TGTGCCAGCAGCCAGGAGCGGGGGGCGTCAGAGACCCAGTACTTC
cdr3_aa: CASSQERGASETQYF
v_call: TRBV4-2
clone_size: .
d_call: TRBD2
j_call: TRBJ2-5

cdr3_nt: TGTGCCAGCTCCCACCCTAGCGGGGGGCATGGCACAGATACGCAGTATTTT
cdr3_aa: CASSHPSGGHGTDTQYF
v_call: TRBV9
clone_size: .
d_call: TRBD2
j_call: TRBJ2-3

cdr3_nt: TGTGCCAGCAGCGTAAGCGGGGGAAGCTCCTACGAGCAGTACTTC
cdr3_aa: CASSVSGGSSYEQYF
v_call: TRBV9
clone_size: .
d_call: TRBD2
j_call: TRBJ2-7

cdr3_nt: TGCAGCGTTCTTTCAGGGGGCCGCGGTAATGAAAAACTGTTTTTT
cdr3_aa: CSVLSGGRGNEKLFF
v_call: TRBV29-1
clone_size: .
d_call: TRBD1
j_call: TRBJ1-4

cdr3_nt: TGTGCCAGCAGCGACCGGGACAGGGGGCCCTACGAGCAGTACTTC
cdr3_aa: CASSDRDRGPYEQYF
v_call: TRBV7-9
clone_size: .
d_call: TRBD1
j_call: TRBJ2-7

cdr3_nt: TGTGCCAGCAGCTTAGGGACAGGGCCCTACGAGCAGTACTTC
cdr3_aa: CASSLGTGPYEQYF
v_call: TRBV11-2
clone_size: .
d_call: TRBD1
j_call: TRBJ2-7

cdr3_nt: TGCGCCAGCAGCCAAGATGGAACCTATAATTCACCCCTCCACTTT
cdr3_aa: CASSQDGTYNSPLHF
v_call: TRBV4-3
clone_size: .
d_call: .
j_call: TRBJ1-6

cdr3_nt: TGTGCCAGCAGTTACGGGAGGGAAAACACCGGGGAGCTGTTTTTT
cdr3_aa: CASSYGRENTGELFF
v_call: TRBV6-5
clone_size: .
d_call: TRBD2
j_call: TRBJ2-2

cdr3_nt: TGTGCCAGCAGCTTGTCCTCCGTCTCTGGACAGCCCCAGCATTTT
cdr3_aa: CASSLSSVSGQPQHF
v_call: TRBV5-6
clone_size: .
d_call: .
j_call: TRBJ1-5

cdr3_nt: TGTGCCAGCAGTGAATTTATACAAGAGACCCAGTACTTC
cdr3_aa: CASSEFIQETQYF
v_call: TRBV2
clone_size: .
d_call: .
j_call: TRBJ2-5

cdr3_nt: TGTGCCAGCAGCTCCAGGGGGGCAGAGTACGAGCAGTACTTC
cdr3_aa: CASSSRGAEYEQYF
v_call: TRBV5-4
clone_size: .
d_call: .
j_call: TRBJ2-7

cdr3_nt: TGTGCCACCAGAGCTGGTTTCGCCTACGAGCAGTACTTC
cdr3_aa: CATRAGFAYEQYF
v_call: TRBV6-5
clone_size: .
d_call: .
j_call: TRBJ2-7

cdr3_nt: TGTGCCAGCAGGCCATTGGGGAAGGGCACTGAAGCTTTCTTT
cdr3_aa: CASRPLGKGTEAFF
v_call: TRBV7-2
clone_size: .
d_call: .
j_call: TRBJ1-1

cdr3_nt: TGTGCCAGCAGCTTGCGGGGGGACGAGCAGTTCTTC
cdr3_aa: CASSLRGDEQFF
v_call: TRBV5-5
clone_size: .
d_call: TRBD2
j_call: TRBJ2-1

cdr3_nt: TGTGCCAGCAGTTTAGGGACAGGAGGGGTTAGCACTGAAGCTTTCTTT
cdr3_aa: CASSLGTGGVSTEAFF
v_call: TRBV27
clone_size: .
d_call: TRBD1
j_call: TRBJ1-1

cdr3_nt: TGTGCCAGCAGCCCCCCCACGGTGACCCAGTACTTC
cdr3_aa: CASSPPTVTQYF
v_call: TRBV7-8
clone_size: .
d_call: .
j_call: TRBJ2-5

cdr3_nt: TGTCCTCCCGGGCCCAGCTCCTACGAGCAGTACTTC
cdr3_aa: CPPGPSSYEQYF
v_call: TRBV27
clone_size: .
d_call: .
j_call: TRBJ2-7

cdr3_nt: TGTGCCAGCAGCTTGGTGGCCTCGGGATACGAGCAGTACTTC
cdr3_aa: CASSLVASGYEQYF
v_call: TRBV5-6
clone_size: .
d_call: .
j_call: TRBJ2-7

cdr3_nt: TGTGCCAGCAGCTTCGGGACAGAATCGTACTTC
cdr3_aa: CASSFGTESYF
v_call: TRBV7-9
clone_size: .
d_call: TRBD1
j_call: TRBJ2-5

cdr3_nt: TGCGCCAGCAGCCTCCTTACTGGGACAGAGGCTCATTCACCCCTCCACTTT
cdr3_aa: CASSLLTGTEAHSPLHF
v_call: TRBV4-3
clone_size: .
d_call: TRBD1
j_call: TRBJ1-6

cdr3_nt: TGCGCCAGCAGCCAAGAGCTGGGGGGGACAGGGGCCTATACTAACTATGGCTACACCTTC
cdr3_aa: CASSQELGGTGAYTNYGYTF
v_call: TRBV4-3
clone_size: once
d_call: TRBD1
j_call: TRBJ1-2

cdr3_nt: TGTGACATAAGAGCGGAGAACACAGATACGCAGTATTTT
cdr3_aa: CDIRAENTDTQYF
v_call: TRBV7-9
clone_size: .
d_call: .
j_call: TRBJ2-3

cdr3_nt: TGTGCCAGCAGTTCAGCTTTTGGCTACGAGCAGTACTTC
cdr3_aa: CASSSAFGYEQYF
v_call: TRBV27
clone_size: .
d_call: .
j_call: TRBJ2-7

cdr3_nt: TGTGCCAGTAGTATCGGGGCGGGGGAGTACGAGCAGTACTTC
cdr3_aa: CASSIGAGEYEQYF
v_call: TRBV19
clone_size: .
d_call: TRBD2
j_call: TRBJ2-7